One sample yielded the 16 T cell receptor beta chains listed below, sequenced in a study of molecular identifiers for immune sequencing clone quantification. TCRdb ran MiXCR on the PCR reads and lists one entry per CDR3 protein. This sample yields over 85,000 distinct CDR3 sequences, of which 35% are seen a single time; about a tenth belongs to the top ten. The source material was naive CD8+ T cells from blood, with Jurkat cell RNA spiked in. The subset here: FACS-sorted CD8+CD4-CCR7+CD45RA+ naive T cells. These receptor sequences come from a human donor in good health. Some libraries in this study had Jurkat cell RNA spiked in.

This clonotype has more than one count but fewer than ten. The rearrangement uses TRBV28 and TRBJ2-2; 9 nucleotides align to TRBD2. The CDR3 has 16 residues. Germline CDR1 and CDR2: MDHEN and SYDVKM. Trimming removed 7 bases from V and 0 bases from J; junction bases left unmatched: 6. In DNA form, the CDR3 reads TGTGCCAGCACCCCAAGCGGGAGGCCGAACACCGGGGAGCTGTTTTTT. It specifies CASTPSGRPNTGELFF.

The table lists this clonotype with a few counts. This rearrangement joins TRBV7-2 to TRBJ2-7; 7 positions agree with TRBD1. V was clipped by 2 bases and J by 7 bases; unmatched bases: 8. CDR3 length: 14 residues. CDR1 and CDR2 (germline): SGHTA, FQGNSA. CDR3 region: CASSLRLPGGEQYF. Here the CDR3 DNA reads TGTGCCAGCAGCTTAAGGCTGCCAGGGGGAGAGCAGTACTTC.

This clonotype was seen a handful of times. The chain couples TRBV5-1 to TRBJ2-5; D is undetermined. V was shortened by 4 bases and J by 5 bases, with 39 bases between the two germline ends. Per germline, CDR1 SGHRS and CDR2 YFSETQ. This CDR3 contains 22 residues. CDR3: CASSAPEPSNIDRSRLAETQYF. CDR3 bases: TGCGCCAGCAGCGCCCCAGAGCCAAGCAACATCGACCGGTCCCGCCTCGCGGAGACCCAGTACTTC.

The V gene is TRBV6-7, the J gene TRBJ2-1; TRBD1 agrees at 7 bases. TRBV6-7 is designated an ORF whose function remains uncertain. V lost 2 bases to trimming and J lost 6 bases; unmatched junction nucleotides: 13. The length of the CDR3 is 17 residues. CDR3 loop: CASSYRPLAYRGNEQFF. CDR3 bases: TGTGCCAGCAGTTACAGACCTCTAGCTTACAGGGGCAATGAGCAGTTCTTC.

With regard to this clonotype: The CDR3 does not end in the conserved phenylalanine or tryptophan, so this is likely a read error. This chain connects TRBV6-6 to TRBJ2-2; TRBD1 might be the D (5 bases). CDR1 and CDR2 from the germline V gene are MNHNY and SVGAGI (reference sequence). The CDR3 totals 16 residues. The V gene lost 1 base and the J gene lost 0 bases, with 9 bases spanning the gap. The CDR3: CASSYYQGANTGELFL. DNA for the CDR3: TGTGCCAGCAGTTACTATCAGGGCGCGAACACCGGGGAGCTGTTTCTT.

The chain uses TRBV6-5 and TRBJ2-7, with 7 bases aligning to TRBD1. The CDR3 is 13 amino acids. Germline assignment: CDR1 MNHEY and CDR2 SVGAGI. J was trimmed by 2 bases and V by 5 bases; bases with no gene match: 3. The CDR3 DNA is TGTGCCAGCAGTGTACAGGGGACCTACGAGCAGTACTTC. Its translation: CASSVQGTYEQYF.

This clonotype was observed once. V is TRBV5-1 and J is TRBJ1-1, with D perhaps TRBD1 (5 bases). V lost 3 bases, J lost 11 bases, and 20 bases lay in between. The CDR3 covers 14 residues. Germline-derived CDR1 and CDR2 are SGHRS and YFSETQ. In DNA form, the CDR3 reads TGCGCCAGCAGCTGGTCAGGGACGGCAAATGATGCTTTCTTT. Protein product: CASSWSGTANDAFF.

This clonotype has a handful of counts. The chain employs TRBV4-2 and TRBJ2-5; 8 bases line up with TRBD1. Germline trimming cut 6 bases from V and 9 bases from J; bases unmatched to any gene: 12. This CDR3 contains 14 residues. Germline V lookup: CDR1 LGHNA, CDR2 YNFKEQ. CDR3 coding DNA: TGTGCCAGCAGTCAGACAGGGGTAGAGTCCCCCCAGTACTTC. Translating gives CASSQTGVESPQYF.

This clonotype came up a few times. This sequence joins TRBV20-1 and TRBJ2-2, with no clear D. Germline V gene lookup returns CDR1 DFQATT and CDR2 SNEGSKA (reference sequence). Trimming removed 7 bases from V and 1 base from J, with 4 bases in between. The CDR3 sequence is 11 residues long. The CDR3 here is CSGWNTGELFF. Written as DNA, the CDR3 is TGCAGTGGTTGGAACACCGGGGAGCTGTTTTTT.

This clonotype was detected a few times. The J gene is TRBJ2-7, the V gene TRBV25-1; 8 bases line up with TRBD1. The CDR3 extends over 14 amino acids. Losses at the gene ends were 5 bases for V and 3 bases for J; bases not matched to a gene: 6. CDR1 is MGHDK, CDR2 SYGVNS, per germline. The CDR3 reads CASSWTGTLYEQYF. The CDR3 DNA sequence: TGTGCCAGCAGTTGGACAGGGACCCTCTACGAGCAGTACTTC.

The gene calls are TRBV13 and TRBJ2-7; 11 bases align to TRBD1. The V and J ends lost 5 bases and 6 bases, in that order; junction bases with no gene match: 3. CDR3 length equals 13 residues. Germline lookup yields CDR1 PRHDT and CDR2 FYEKMQ (reference sequence). Here the CDR3 reads CASSAGTGGEQYF. The CDR3 DNA reads TGTGCCAGCAGCGCCGGGACAGGGGGCGAGCAGTACTTC. Using reference TRBV13 and TRBJ2-7 for the parts outside the CDR3, the full variable domain is AAGVIQSPRHLIKEKRETATLKCYPIPRHDTVYWYQQGPGQDPQFLISFYEKMQSDKGSIPDRFSAQQFSDYHSELNMSSLELGDSALYFCASSAGTGGEQYFGPGTRLTVT.

The CDR3 coding sequence is TGTGCCACAGGCGGAGATAGGACAGCTCGGGGCGGGACCCAGTACTTC. This encodes CATGGDRTARGGTQYF. V usage is TRBV28 and J usage is TRBJ2-5, with D possibly being TRBD1 (6 bases). Germline V gives CDR1 MDHEN, CDR2 SYDVKM. V was trimmed by 10 bases and J by 7 bases, leaving 28 bases between them. The CDR3 consists of 16 residues.

In its sample, this clonotype was seen a few times. V gene TRBV4-3 combines with J gene TRBJ2-7; D is perhaps TRBD1 (7 bases). Trimming left V 6 bases short and J 7 bases short, with 16 bases between. The CDR3 has 13 amino acids. Germline V gene data show CDR1 as LGHNA and CDR2 as YSLEER. The CDR3 DNA sequence: TGCGCCAGCAGGCGGGACAGTGGGACTGAGCAGTACTTC. As protein: CASRRDSGTEQYF.

The chain joins TRBV7-9 to TRBJ2-5; D might be TRBD1 or TRBD2, each matching 6 bases. CDR3 size: 15 residues. Trimming took 4 bases from V and 3 from J, leaving 15 bases between them. CDR1 and CDR2 (germline): SEHNR, FQNEAQ (reference sequence). The CDR3 DNA is TGTGCCAGCAGCTCGATGGGGGGCCGTGAAGAGACCCAGTACTTC. Its protein is CASSSMGGREETQYF.

This clonotype has a count of ten or more. The chain combines TRBV11-2 with TRBJ2-3; D is perhaps TRBD1 (6 bases). CDR3 length equals 15 residues. Looked up from germline, CDR1 is SGHAT and CDR2 is FQNNGV. Trimming left V 1 base short and J 0 bases short, with 8 bases between. CDR3 coding DNA: TGTGCCAGCAGCTTAGGGACAGTAAGCACAGATACGCAGTATTTT. Translated, it gives CASSLGTVSTDTQYF.

This clonotype was seen repeatedly, ten times or more. V and J are TRBV12-3 or TRBV12-4 and TRBJ1-1; D gene uncertain. Trimming removed 3 bases at V and 5 bases at J, with 10 bases between. This CDR3 comprises 13 residues. This CDR3 is CASSFGPGTEAFF. The CDR3, as DNA: TGTGCCAGCAGTTTTGGCCCGGGGACTGAAGCTTTCTTT.